Below, one T cell receptor beta chain is given with its context. As yet, its antigen is unknown. The data were taken from a study of radiation and T cells in renal cell carcinoma. About the study: Nephrectomy followed 15 Gy stereotactic body radiation by 4 weeks. Points from the study as a whole: Top tumor clonotypes rose in blood 2 weeks post-radiation, then contracted. Without pretreatment biopsies, baseline tumor clonotype presence was undetermined.

Sample time point: baseline pretreatment blood. Regarding treatment: 15 Gy SBRT to primary tumor, nephrectomy 4 weeks later. After SBRT, blood was collected at 2 and 4 weeks, plus baseline. Some clones are missing from TCRdb's copy, which holds only in-frame ones; the method was immunoSEQ multiplex PCR. Among approximately 51,000 clones listed, approximately 80% were seen once. V was pared by 5 bases and J by 5 bases, with 10 bases between. Germline loops: CDR1 SEHNR, CDR2 FQNEAQ (reference sequence). The CDR3 contains 13 residues. The sequence was obtained from a woman in her 70s with renal cell carcinoma. This sample comprised blood, obtained from a patient whose treatment included radiotherapy and nephrectomy. The rearrangement uses TRBV7-9 and TRBJ2-1; D is unresolved. CDR3 nucleotides: TGTGCCAGCAGCCCGACGCCCGACAATGAGCAGTTCTTC. This encodes CASSPTPDNEQFF.